This T cell receptor (beta chain) emerged from a study of T-cell reconstitution after alpha-beta-depleted transplantation in children. Study outcomes and limitations: Some patients owed their high day-60 TCRbeta diversity to surviving recipient T cells and thymic progenitors. T-cell counts and diversity at one year post-transplant came mainly from newly produced T cells. Expanded clones from the graft, numbering several hundred, reportedly supplied alpha-beta T cells about two months after transplant.

On this clonotype: Its antigen is unidentified.

Unique molecular identifiers were incorporated during preparation of the TCRbeta library. MiXCR, run by TCRdb on the PCR reads, gives a single entry per CDR3 protein. The sample consists of fewer than 700,000 distinct CDR3 sequences, 10% to 15% of them appearing once. The CDR3 length is 14 residues. Germline V CDR1 and CDR2: LGHNA, YSLEER. The V end was cut by 0 bases, the J end by 5 bases, with 7 bases between. This clonotype was sampled from a male patient aged 10-17 years who had a stem cell transplant for acute myeloid leukemia, so the T cells may come from the graft donor. The sequenced sample was PBMCs, mostly from graft donor cells, obtained 360 days after TCRalphabeta/CD19-depleted stem cell transplant. The chain uses TRBV4-3 and TRBJ2-2, with D possibly TRBD1 on 5 matching bases. The CDR3 loop reads CASSQEGVTGELFF. CDR3 DNA sequence: TGCGCCAGCAGCCAAGAAGGGGTAACCGGGGAGCTGTTTTTT.